The sequence of this T cell receptor beta chain was determined in a study of PD-1 blockade in classical Hodgkin lymphoma. Overall study context: Each patient was given nivolumab 3 mg/kg through a vein every 2 weeks. Overall study results and limits: A reduction in baseline TCR diversity was reportedly seen in newly diagnosed patients relative to healthy donors. Patients who began taking nivolumab under 1 year after ASCT were left out. The diversity seen at baseline in complete responders resembled that of newly diagnosed patients.

Trimming shortened V by 5 bases and J by 1 base, and 12 bases separated the two germline ends. CDR1 is SGHTA, CDR2 FQGNSA, per germline. The CDR3 has 15 amino acids. The time point is: cycle 4 day 1 (C4D1), after 6 weeks of nivolumab. Each patient's relapse followed autologous stem cell transplantation, and brentuximab vedotin exposure varied. Using immunoSEQ multiplex PCR, the repertoire was profiled, and TCRdb retains in-frame clones only, with some absent. The data show over 25,000 clones, with 55% to 85% seen just once and approximately 3.6% held by the top ten. Of note for this clone: The target antigen is unknown.

The chain recombines TRBV7-2 with TRBJ1-3; no clear D gene. The source was peripheral blood mononuclear cells (PBMCs), collected before the fourth cycle of nivolumab. The source is a human donor with classical Hodgkin lymphoma. The CDR3 is CASSTARVSGNTIYF. The CDR3 nucleotides are TGTGCCAGCAGCACAGCGCGGGTGTCTGGAAACACCATATATTTT.